Detailed here is one T cell receptor beta chain. Its target is unknown. Germline assignment: CDR1 ENHRY and CDR2 SYGVKD. The CDR3 covers 12 residues. The V end lost 3 bases, the J end lost 6 bases, and 8 bases lay between the germline ends. This sample is part of a study of cytomegalovirus exposure and HLA in healthy donors. Primers included in the PCR were 60 Vbeta and 13 Jbeta primers. The authors' processing: Later work found tens of millions of unique TCR beta chains, with some 11 million shared. Produced via immunoSEQ multiplex PCR; TCRdb's table is partial and in-frame only. V and J calls and clone size are those listed in that table; D and trimming were worked out from the DNA. The sample shows around 110,000 clones, 73% of them seen only once. Regarding the study as a whole: Most CMV-associated TCR beta chains were later found to appear HLA-restricted.

The gene calls are TRBV10-3 and TRBJ1-2; D is ambiguous. The specimen sequenced was PBMCs. This clonotype was sampled from a woman aged 30 to 39 in good health and CMV-seronegative. CDR3 residues: CAISERSNGYTF. CDR3 coding DNA: TGTGCCATCAGTGAACGTTCTAATGGCTACACCTTC.